This T cell receptor beta chain was found in a study of T cell changes during pregnancy in multiple sclerosis. Assay: immunoSEQ multiplex PCR; the TCRdb copy retains only in-frame clones and omits some. The sample includes 75,000 to 95,000 clones, more than 85% of them seen just once. Germline V gene data show CDR1 as SQVTM and CDR2 as ANQGSEA. The CDR3 is made up of 13 amino acids. Deletions cut 3 bases from V and 5 bases from J, with 13 bases between. Sample: peripheral blood, taken in the first trimester of pregnancy. The J gene is TRBJ2-5, the V gene TRBV29-1, with TRBD1 as a possible D gene (6 bases). The sequence came from a female donor with multiple sclerosis, enrolled in a pregnancy study. The chain's CDR3 is CSVDGGGLETQYF. DNA of the CDR3: TGCAGCGTTGACGGTGGGGGCCTGGAGACCCAGTACTTC.